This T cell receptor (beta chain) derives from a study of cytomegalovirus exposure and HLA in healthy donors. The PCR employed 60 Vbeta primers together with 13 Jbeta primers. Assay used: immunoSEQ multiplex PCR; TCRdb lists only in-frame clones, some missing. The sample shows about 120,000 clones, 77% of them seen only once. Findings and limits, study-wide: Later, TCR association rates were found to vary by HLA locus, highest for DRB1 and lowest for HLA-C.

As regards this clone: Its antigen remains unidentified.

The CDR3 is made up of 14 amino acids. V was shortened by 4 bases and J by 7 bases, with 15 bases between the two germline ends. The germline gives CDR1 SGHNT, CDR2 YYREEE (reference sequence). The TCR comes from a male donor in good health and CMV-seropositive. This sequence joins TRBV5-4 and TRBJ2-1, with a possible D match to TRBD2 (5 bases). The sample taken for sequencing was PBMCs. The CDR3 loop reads CASSAEVVFNEQFF. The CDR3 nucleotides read TGTGCCAGCAGCGCGGAGGTGGTATTTAATGAGCAGTTCTTC.